Each of the 21 T cell receptor beta chains below was sequenced from the same sample in a study of response to subunit inactivated influenza vaccine. TCRdb independently ran MiXCR on the RT-PCR reads; one entry per CDR3 protein. The sample lists about 540,000 distinct CDR3 sequences, roughly 23% occurring once. This same sample was also taken into another study, of T cells expressing NK-cell markers. That source reports: 5'RACE template switching with UMIs produced the TCR beta cDNA.

The material sequenced was CD4+ T cells sorted from PBMCs, taken 11 to 12 days after vaccination. The receptors stem from a man in his fifties who received an inactivated influenza vaccine.

The V and J genes are TRBV4-3 and TRBJ1-4, with D possibly being TRBD1 (6 bases). Trimming took off 0 bases at V and 6 bases at J, with 17 bases between the two ends. CDR3 length: 17 amino acids. Germline V gives CDR1 LGHNA, CDR2 YSLEER. The CDR3 DNA reads as TGCGCCAGCAGCCAAGATTGGAGACCGGGGGCTGATGAAAAACTGTTTTTT. This sequence encodes CASSQDWRPGADEKLFF.

This clonotype was counted only a few times. The chain is built from TRBV4-2 and TRBJ2-2; 8 positions agree with TRBD2. With 5 bases clipped from V and 1 base from J, the junction kept 18 bases outside the gene matches. CDR3 length: 20 amino acids. The germline CDR1 and CDR2 sequences are LGHNA and YNFKEQ. The CDR3 sequence: CASSRVGYLTGLVNTGELFF. The DNA for the CDR3 is TGTGCCAGCAGCAGGGTCGGATACCTCACGGGACTAGTGAACACCGGGGAGCTGTTTTTT.

The V gene is TRBV7-9, the J gene TRBJ1-2, with D possibly matching TRBD1 (5 bases). Germline V gives CDR1 SEHNR, CDR2 FQNEAQ (reference sequence). This CDR3 is built from 13 residues. The V end lost 3 bases, the J end lost 6 bases, and 11 bases lay between the germline ends. Here the CDR3 DNA reads TGTGCCAGCAGCTTTCAGGGAACCCATGGCTACACCTTC. Amino acid sequence: CASSFQGTHGYTF.

This clonotype showed up just a few times. The rearrangement joins TRBV11-2 to TRBJ1-1, with D perhaps TRBD1 (6 bases). Looked up from germline, CDR1 is SGHAT and CDR2 is FQNNGV. The V gene lost 3 bases and the J gene lost 4 bases, with 9 bases spanning the gap. This CDR3 region has 13 residues. In DNA, the CDR3 is TGTGCCAGCAGCTTCACAGGGATCACTGAAGCTTTCTTT. It codes for CASSFTGITEAFF.

This clonotype was observed at least ten times. The chain carries TRBV7-2 and TRBJ1-1; D gene ambiguous. The germline V gene has CDR1 SGHTA and CDR2 FQGNSA. The length of the CDR3 is 15 residues. V was trimmed by 1 base and J by 1 base, leaving 10 bases between them. The CDR3 bases are TGTGCCAGCAGCTTAGTTGGGCGACAGAACACTGAAGCTTTCTTT. Translating it yields CASSLVGRQNTEAFF.

This chain joins TRBV5-1 and TRBJ2-2; D is unclear. V lost 6 bases, J lost 6 bases, and 15 bases lay in between. Germline V CDR1 and CDR2: SGHRS, YFSETQ. The CDR3 is 14 residues long. The CDR3 DNA reads as TGCGCCAGCACCACCATCACCGGTTCCGGGGAGCTGTTTTTT. Translation: CASTTITGSGELFF.

The V call is TRBV6-5, the J call TRBJ1-5; unclear D gene. Germline values: CDR1 MNHEY, CDR2 SVGAGI. The CDR3 is 17 amino acids. Between the trimmed V and J ends, which lost 2 bases and 0 bases, there was a span of 14 bases. The CDR3 here is CASSYPVTRFSNQPQHF. CDR3 in DNA: TGTGCCAGCAGTTACCCTGTAACACGATTTAGCAATCAGCCCCAGCATTTT.

This clonotype was seen a few times. The gene calls are TRBV30 and TRBJ2-2; D gene unclear. The CDR3 consists of 14 residues. Trimming took 5 bases from V and 1 from J, leaving 11 bases between them. Germline CDR1 is GTSNPN and CDR2 is SVGIG (reference sequence). In DNA form, the CDR3 reads TGTGCCTGGGTGAAGGGCATGAACACCGGGGAGCTGTTTTTT. As protein: CAWVKGMNTGELFF. Variable domain in full (rest from reference TRBV30 and TRBJ2-2): SQTIHQWPATLVQPVGSPLSLECTVEGTSNPNLYWYRQAAGRGLQLLFYSVGIGQISSEVPQNLSASRPQDRQFILSSKKLLLSDSGFYLCAWVKGMNTGELFFGEGSRLTVL.

The rearrangement joins TRBV12-3 or TRBV12-4 to TRBJ2-3; D is uncertain. The V gene lost 0 bases and the J gene lost 7 bases, with 14 bases spanning the gap. There are 15 residues in the CDR3. The CDR3 DNA reads TGTGCCAGCAGTTTAGCGGGCCCAGTGAGGAATACGCAGTATTTT. Translated, it gives CASSLAGPVRNTQYF.

The chain recombines TRBV12-3 or TRBV12-4 with TRBJ1-5, with no clear D. Trimming removed 5 bases at V and 7 bases at J, with 18 bases between. This CDR3 comprises 15 residues. CDR3 nucleotides: TGTGCCAGCAGTCCGGGGTCGAATAGTGGACAGCCCCAGCATTTT. Protein product: CASSPGSNSGQPQHF.

The gene calls are TRBV7-2 and TRBJ2-1; TRBD2 matches 13 bases. CDR3 length equals 17 residues. The V gene's germline CDR1 is SGHTA and CDR2 FQGNSA. Germline trimming cut 2 bases from V and 5 bases from J; bases unmatched to any gene: 6. The DNA of the CDR3 is TGTGCCAGCAGCTTAATAGGGACTAGCGGGGTGAACAATGAGCAGTTCTTC. Amino acid sequence: CASSLIGTSGVNNEQFF.

The V and J genes are TRBV5-5 and TRBJ2-7; D gene uncertain. Germline-derived CDR1 and CDR2 are SGHKS and YYEKEE (reference sequence). Trimming took 6 bases from V and 0 from J, leaving 13 bases between them. This CDR3 is 14 amino acids long. In DNA form, the CDR3 reads TGTGCCAGCACCCTGACTTGGAGCTCCTACGAGCAGTACTTC. Its protein is CASTLTWSSYEQYF.

This clonotype was counted only a few times. This chain joins TRBV5-1 and TRBJ2-2, with TRBD2 identical over 8 bases. The CDR3 loop spans 16 amino acids. The germline CDR1 and CDR2 sequences are SGHRS and YFSETQ. The V gene end was trimmed by 0 bases and the J gene end by 4 bases; junction bases not matched to a gene: 5. The CDR3 nucleotides read TGCGCCAGCAGCTTGGGCGGGGGGCGCGGCACCGGGGAGCTGTTTTTT. Protein: CASSLGGGRGTGELFF.

In its sample, this clonotype was seen a few times. V is TRBV7-9 and J is TRBJ1-2; D is unclear. This CDR3 comprises 16 residues. Germline V gene sequence: CDR1 SEHNR, CDR2 FQNEAQ (reference sequence). With 4 bases removed from V and 5 bases from J, the gap between germline ends came to 20 bases. CDR3 sequence reads: CASSSLVPDRGYGYTF. CDR3 DNA: TGTGCCAGCAGCTCCCTTGTCCCGGACCGAGGATATGGCTACACCTTC.

In this sample, this clonotype turned up a few times. This chain joins TRBV6-1 and TRBJ2-1, with D perhaps TRBD2 (7 bases). The V gene lost 7 bases and the J gene lost 3 bases, with 19 bases spanning the gap. This CDR3 is built from 16 residues. The germline CDR1 and CDR2 sequences are MNHNS and SASEGT. The CDR3 DNA reads as TGTGCCAGCACTAAAAAAGGGGGGGCCCTCTACAATGAGCAGTTCTTC. Protein product: CASTKKGGALYNEQFF.

This CDR3 reads CATKTTGQDPNTEAFF. CDR3 nucleotides: TGCGCCACAAAAACGACAGGGCAAGATCCGAACACTGAAGCTTTCTTT. The chain carries TRBV4-1 and TRBJ1-1, with TRBD1 identical over 7 bases. Germline values: CDR1 MGHRA, CDR2 YSYEKL. Germline trimming cut 10 bases from V and 1 base from J; bases unmatched to any gene: 15. The CDR3 has 16 amino acids.

This rearrangement joins TRBV6-5 to TRBJ2-3; a possible D gene is TRBD1 (6 bases). Between the trimmed V and J ends, which lost 2 bases and 3 bases, there was a span of 12 bases. Germline V gives CDR1 MNHEY, CDR2 SVGAGI. The CDR3 sequence is 15 residues long. The CDR3 sequence: CASSYQGGTTDTQYF. CDR3 nucleotide sequence: TGTGCCAGCAGTTACCAAGGGGGTACTACAGATACGCAGTATTTT.

Only a few counts were recorded for this clonotype. The genes are TRBV12-3 or TRBV12-4 and TRBJ2-7, with TRBD1 matching 8 bases. The CDR3 runs to 14 residues. Germline trimming cut 4 bases from V and 5 bases from J; bases unmatched to any gene: 7. CDR3 amino acids: CASSSVDRVNEQYF. The DNA of the CDR3 is TGTGCCAGCAGTTCGGTGGACAGGGTTAACGAGCAGTACTTC.

This clonotype was seen only a few times. The chain combines TRBV4-2 with TRBJ1-4, with a weak D call TRBD1 (6 bases). This CDR3 contains 16 residues. V was cut by 6 bases and J by 0 bases, with 14 bases left in between. The germline gives CDR1 LGHNA, CDR2 YNFKEQ. The CDR3 bases are TGTGCCAGCAGGGGTGGGACAAGAACAACTAATGAAAAACTGTTTTTT. Amino acids: CASRGGTRTTNEKLFF.

The chain uses TRBV30 and TRBJ1-5; 9 bases are shared with TRBD1. The V gene's germline CDR1 is GTSNPN and CDR2 SVGIG (reference sequence). The CDR3 covers 15 residues. V was pared by 2 bases and J by 6 bases, with 8 bases of the junction left unmatched. The CDR3 sequence is CAWSTVGQGIQPQHF. The CDR3 coding sequence is TGTGCCTGGAGTACCGTTGGACAGGGGATTCAGCCCCAGCATTTT.

This chain uses TRBV27 with TRBJ2-2, with D tentatively TRBD1 or TRBD2 (5 bases each). Trimming cost V 6 bases and J 0 bases, with 11 bases left between them. The CDR3 totals 15 residues. CDR1 and CDR2 from the germline V gene are MNHEY and SMNVEV (reference sequence). For the CDR3, the DNA is TGTGCCAGCAGCACTGGGGGAGCGAACACCGGGGAGCTGTTTTTT. Protein sequence: CASSTGGANTGELFF.